Each of the 30 T cell receptor beta chains below was sequenced from the same sample in a study of cytomegalovirus exposure and HLA in healthy donors. A multiplex PCR was run with 60 Vbeta primers and 13 Jbeta primers. Produced via immunoSEQ multiplex PCR; TCRdb's table is partial and in-frame only. The sample lists about 160,000 clones; over 60% were seen once. The sequencing sample was made of PBMCs. The receptors come from a woman aged 25 to 39 in good health and CMV-seronegative.

Notes on this clone: The junction departs from the called germline gene at one end, perhaps through a read error. This chain uses TRBV7-9 with TRBJ2-5; D is unresolved. This CDR3 has 12 amino acids. Germline loops: CDR1 SEHNR, CDR2 FQNEAQ (reference sequence). CDR3 amino acids: CSSSLTEETQYF. As DNA, the CDR3 is TGTTCCAGCAGCTTAACAGAAGAGACCCAGTACTTC.

V usage is TRBV18 and J usage is TRBJ2-1; 9 positions agree with TRBD2. Germline CDR1 is KGHSH and CDR2 is LQKENI. The junction had 5 bases not matched to a gene; V was cut back by 5 bases and J by 0 bases. The CDR3 has 16 residues. The CDR3 DNA is TGTGCCAGCTCATATGGACTAGCGAGCTCCTACAATGAGCAGTTCTTC. Translated, it gives CASSYGLASSYNEQFF.

The chain has TRBV25-1 and TRBJ2-2; 8 nucleotides match TRBD2. V lost 10 bases, J lost 2 bases, and 6 bases stayed unmatched. Germline assignment: CDR1 MGHDK and CDR2 SYGVNS. The CDR3 has 14 amino acids. CDR3 coding DNA: TGTGCCATCGGTAGCGGGGTCAACACCGGGGAGCTGTTTTTT. Translating it yields CAIGSGVNTGELFF.

This clone has just one count. V usage is TRBV9 and J usage is TRBJ2-6; possible D gene TRBD2, 6 bases. The germline gives CDR1 SGDLS, CDR2 YYNGEE. The V and J ends lost 2 bases and 1 base respectively, with 31 bases between them. The CDR3 totals 23 residues. CDR3 sequence: CASSVDPLRRGSWWISGANVLTF. In nucleotides, the CDR3 is TGTGCCAGCAGCGTCGATCCCCTTCGGAGGGGCAGCTGGTGGATTTCTGGGGCCAACGTCCTGACTTTC.

The chain joins TRBV9 to TRBJ2-5; D is ambiguous. CDR1 is SGDLS, CDR2 YYNGEE, per germline. The CDR3 runs 14 residues. Trimming stripped 3 bases from V and 1 base from J, with 10 bases between. The CDR3 sequence is CASSGNSLQETQYF. The CDR3 coding sequence is TGTGCCAGCAGCGGAAACAGCCTCCAAGAGACCCAGTACTTC.

The chain recombines TRBV11-2 with TRBJ2-3; unclear D gene. Germline assignment: CDR1 SGHAT and CDR2 FQNNGV. This CDR3 spans 16 amino acids. Trimming removed 3 bases from V and 2 bases from J, with 15 bases in between. The CDR3 protein is CASSFDVLRFTDTQYF. The CDR3 DNA is TGTGCCAGCAGCTTTGATGTTTTGCGGTTCACAGATACGCAGTATTTT. The whole variable domain, filled in from reference TRBV11-2 and TRBJ2-3, reads EAGVAQSPRYKIIEKRQSVAFWCNPISGHATLYWYQQILGQGPKLLIQFQNNGVVDDSQLPKDRFSAERLKGVDSTLKIQPAKLEDSAVYLCASSFDVLRFTDTQYFGPGTRLTVL.

The rearrangement uses TRBV28 and TRBJ1-5; tentative D call: TRBD1 (6 bases). V lost 4 bases and J lost 12, with 16 bases in between. The CDR3 runs to 13 residues. The germline CDR1 and CDR2 sequences are MDHEN and SYDVKM. Here the CDR3 reads CASSSGGGGGQHF. For the CDR3, the DNA is TGTGCCAGCAGTTCCGGGGGCGGGGGAGGCCAGCATTTT.

The rearrangement uses TRBV19 and TRBJ2-2, with TRBD1 as a possible D gene (7 bases). Looked up from germline, CDR1 is LNHDA and CDR2 is SQIVND (reference sequence). The V end was cut by 0 bases, the J end by 7 bases, with 9 bases between. The CDR3 runs to 14 residues. The DNA for the CDR3 is TGTGCCAGTAGTATAGACAGGGGGGACGGGGAGCTGTTTTTT. Amino acid sequence: CASSIDRGDGELFF.

In this sample, this clone turned up a few times. V gene TRBV30 combines with J gene TRBJ1-5; 8 bases are shared with TRBD1. This CDR3 contains 14 residues. V trimming: 5 bases; J trimming: 0 bases; junction bases outside the gene matches: 3. Germline V gives CDR1 GTSNPN, CDR2 SVGIG (reference sequence). The CDR3 region has the DNA TGTGCCTGGGGGGACAGGTATAGCAATCAGCCCCAGCATTTT. As protein: CAWGDRYSNQPQHF.

J is TRBJ2-3 and V is TRBV5-4; 9 positions match TRBD2. V lost 4 bases and J lost 4; bases outside the gene matches: 4. CDR1 is SGHNT, CDR2 YYREEE, per germline (reference sequence). The CDR3 sequence is 14 residues long. For the CDR3, the DNA is TGTGCCAGCAGCATAAAGCGGGAGGCAGATACGCAGTATTTT. Protein sequence: CASSIKREADTQYF.

With regard to this clone: Other DNA sequences of this sample code for an identical CDR3. The chain recombines TRBV27 with TRBJ2-3; the D gene is possibly TRBD1 (6 bases). Germline V lookup: CDR1 MNHEY, CDR2 SMNVEV (reference sequence). The germline V and J ends were trimmed by 3 bases and 8 bases, with 18 bases remaining between them. CDR3 size: 15 residues. CDR3 bases: TGTGCCAGCAGTTTTGGGTACAGGGCGTCCGGTACGCAGTATTTT. Translating gives CASSFGYRASGTQYF.

This clone turned up a few times. This chain uses TRBV7-9 with TRBJ2-7; 9 bases agree with TRBD1. Germline loops: CDR1 SEHNR, CDR2 FQNEAQ (reference sequence). The CDR3 has 15 amino acids. V shed 3 bases and J 6 bases; nucleotides not matched to a gene: 9. This chain's CDR3 is CASSLSLTGGIEQYF. CDR3 sequence (DNA): TGTGCCAGCAGCTTGTCTTTAACAGGGGGCATCGAGCAGTACTTC. Full variable domain (outside the CDR3, taken from reference TRBV7-9 and TRBJ2-7): DTGVSQNPRHKITKRGQNVTFRCDPISEHNRLYWYRQTLGQGPEFLTYFQNEAQLEKSRLLSDRFSAERPKGSFSTLEIQRTEQGDSAMYLCASSLSLTGGIEQYFGPGTRLTVT.

This clone was counted a single time. The genes are TRBV21-1 and TRBJ2-3; the tabulated D call, TRBD2, remains unverified against the DNA. TRBV21-1 is given as a pseudogene. The CDR3 consists of 12 residues. The CDR3 here is CASSKYGKMQYF. The CDR3 region has the DNA TGTGCCAGCAGCAAATACGGGAAAATGCAGTATTTT.

The chain links TRBV10-3 to TRBJ2-5, with TRBD2 matching 9 bases. V was pared by 10 bases and J by 5 bases, with 14 bases of the junction left unmatched. The CDR3 totals 15 residues. Per germline, CDR1 ENHRY and CDR2 SYGVKD. The CDR3 DNA sequence: TGTGCCACCAGGGGTGGGATAGCGGGGGTTGAGACCCAGTACTTC. As protein: CATRGGIAGVETQYF.

This clone was detected once. The chain uses TRBV7-2 and TRBJ2-5; weak D call: TRBD1 (5 bases). V was clipped by 0 bases and J by 2 bases, with 10 bases between them. Germline-derived CDR1 and CDR2 are SGHTA and FQGNSA. The CDR3 has 15 amino acids. The CDR3 region has the DNA TGTGCCAGCAGCTTAGCGCTACAGGTTCAAGAGACCCAGTACTTC. It yields the protein CASSLALQVQETQYF. Looking up the rest from reference TRBV7-2 and TRBJ2-5 gives the full variable domain: GAGVSQSPSNKVTEKGKDVELRCDPISGHTALYWYRQSLGQGLEFLIYFQGNSAPDKSGLPSDRFSAERTGGSVSTLTIQRTQQEDSAVYLCASSLALQVQETQYFGPGTRLLVL.

The chain combines TRBV9 with TRBJ1-4, with TRBD1 matching over 10 bases. J gave up 2 bases and V 3 bases, and 7 bases lay outside the gene matches. The germline gives CDR1 SGDLS, CDR2 YYNGEE. This CDR3 is built from 17 residues. The CDR3 DNA is TGTGCCAGCAGCGAGACAGGGGGCGTCGAGACTAATGAAAAACTGTTTTTT. Protein product: CASSETGGVETNEKLFF.

The chain recombines TRBV9 with TRBJ2-1, with D tentatively TRBD2 (6 bases). Germline CDR1 reads SGDLS; CDR2 reads YYNGEE. There are 14 residues in the CDR3. V was shortened by 7 bases and J by 2 bases, with 13 bases between the two germline ends. This CDR3 is CASSRESAYNEQFF. DNA for the CDR3: TGTGCCAGCTCCCGGGAGTCGGCCTACAATGAGCAGTTCTTC. The full variable domain, completed using reference TRBV9 and TRBJ2-1, is DSGVTQTPKHLITATGQRVTLRCSPRSGDLSVYWYQQSLDQGLQFLIQYYNGEERAKGNILERFSAQQFPDLHSELNLSSLELGDSALYFCASSRESAYNEQFFGPGTRLTVL.

The chain links TRBV11-3 to TRBJ2-2, with 10 bases aligning to TRBD2. The CDR3 spans 18 residues. V was pared by 6 bases and J by 1 base, with 11 bases of the junction left unmatched. Germline V gives CDR1 SGHNT, CDR2 YENEEA. The DNA of the CDR3 is TGTGCCAGCAGTCCAGTTACCGGACTAGCGGAGAACACCGGGGAGCTGTTTTTT. Protein sequence: CASSPVTGLAENTGELFF.

The chain uses TRBV2 and TRBJ1-2; D might be TRBD1 (5 bases). Per germline, CDR1 SNHLY and CDR2 FYNNEI. Trimming took 3 bases from V and 2 from J, leaving 10 bases between them. The CDR3 runs to 14 residues. DNA of the CDR3: TGTGCCAGCAGTGAGGCAGGGCGAAACTATGGCTACACCTTC. This codes for CASSEAGRNYGYTF. Together with reference TRBV2 and TRBJ1-2, the CDR3 gives the full variable domain: EPEVTQTPSHQVTQMGQEVILRCVPISNHLYFYWYRQILGQKVEFLVSFYNNEISEKSEIFDDQFSVERPDGSNFTLKIRSTKLEDSAMYFCASSEAGRNYGYTFGSGTRLTVV.

V is TRBV7-9 and J is TRBJ1-4; D may be TRBD1 (5 bases). CDR3 size: 16 residues. The V and J ends lost 3 bases and 9 bases respectively, with 20 bases between them. Germline lookup yields CDR1 SEHNR and CDR2 FQNEAQ (reference sequence). CDR3 bases: TGTGCCAGCAGCTTCTCCGATCACAGCGCGGGACAAAAACTGTTTTTT. Amino acids: CASSFSDHSAGQKLFF.

The V and J genes are TRBV5-1 and TRBJ2-3, with TRBD1 matching over 7 bases. CDR3 size: 15 residues. V lost 7 bases, J lost 2 bases, and 10 bases stayed unmatched. Germline V gives CDR1 SGHRS, CDR2 YFSETQ. The CDR3: CASVRSGQSTDTQYF. The CDR3 region has the DNA TGCGCCAGCGTACGATCGGGACAGTCCACAGATACGCAGTATTTT.

This clone has more than one count but fewer than ten. The chain combines TRBV5-4 with TRBJ2-1; perhaps TRBD2 as D (7 bases). The CDR3 runs 19 residues. Deletions cut 4 bases from V and 4 bases from J, with 27 bases between. Germline assignment: CDR1 SGHNT and CDR2 YYREEE (reference sequence). The CDR3 is CASSLMRGGGARQYNEQFF. CDR3 nucleotide sequence: TGTGCCAGCAGCCTGATGAGGGGGGGCGGCGCGAGACAGTACAATGAGCAGTTCTTC.

This sequence joins TRBV7-9 and TRBJ2-1; TRBD1 agrees at 7 bases. After removal of 5 bases from V and 7 bases from J, the junction contained 5 bases not matched to a gene. The CDR3 is made up of 13 amino acids. Germline values: CDR1 SEHNR, CDR2 FQNEAQ (reference sequence). The CDR3 region has the DNA TGTGCCAGCAGCCCACAGGGGTTTAATGAGCAGTTCTTC. Its translation: CASSPQGFNEQFF.

This clone was found a few times. This chain connects TRBV11-2 to TRBJ2-2; D is perhaps TRBD1 (5 bases). V was trimmed by 5 bases and J by 8 bases, leaving 15 bases between them. CDR3 length equals 14 residues. Germline lookup yields CDR1 SGHAT and CDR2 FQNNGV. The CDR3 DNA follows: TGTGCCAGCAGCCAGAGTAGACAGTTAGGGGAGCTGTTTTTT. Its protein product is CASSQSRQLGELFF.

The chain joins TRBV5-4 to TRBJ1-1; D not certain. The germline V gene encodes CDR1 SGHNT and CDR2 YYREEE (reference sequence). V lost 4 bases, J lost 5 bases, and 18 bases lay in between. The CDR3 consists of 15 residues. The CDR3 loop reads CASSPSVTPGTEAFF. Written as DNA, the CDR3 is TGTGCCAGCAGCCCAAGTGTGACCCCGGGGACTGAAGCTTTCTTT.

The chain employs TRBV6-5 and TRBJ2-5; D perhaps matches TRBD2 (6 bases). This CDR3 spans 12 amino acids. The germline V and J ends were trimmed by 6 bases and 5 bases, with 10 bases remaining between them. Germline CDR1 reads MNHEY; CDR2 reads SVGAGI. The CDR3 DNA sequence: TGTGCCAGCAGAGAAGGAGGGGAGACCCAGTACTTC. Translation gives CASREGGETQYF.

The V and J genes are TRBV4-1 and TRBJ2-7, with D uncertain. The CDR3 is 17 residues long. Germline CDR1 MGHRA, CDR2 YSYEKL. The V end lost 1 base, the J end lost 0 bases, and 16 bases lay between the germline ends. In DNA form, the CDR3 reads TGCGCCAGCAGCCAAGTTGGTCTGCGCTTAAGCTCCTACGAGCAGTACTTC. It encodes CASSQVGLRLSSYEQYF.

The chain uses TRBV6-1 and TRBJ2-2, with D tentatively TRBD2 (5 bases). The CDR3 is 14 residues long. V was shortened by 8 bases and J by 3 bases, with 13 bases between the two germline ends. CDR1 is MNHNS, CDR2 SASEGT, per germline. CDR3 sequence: CASGRHPDTGELFF. The CDR3 DNA sequence: TGTGCCAGCGGGAGACATCCGGACACCGGGGAGCTGTTTTTT.

J is TRBJ1-1 and V is TRBV7-9; a possible D gene is TRBD1 (6 bases). CDR1 SEHNR and CDR2 FQNEAQ come from the germline V gene (reference sequence). CDR3 length: 16 residues. With 2 bases removed from V and 5 bases from J, the gap between germline ends came to 18 bases. The CDR3 DNA sequence: TGTGCCAGCAGCTTATTCCCAGGGGAGCTTATAACTGAAGCTTTCTTT. It specifies CASSLFPGELITEAFF.

This clone was counted between two and nine times. V gene TRBV7-6 combines with J gene TRBJ1-3; TRBD1 agrees at 7 bases. Germline V gene data show CDR1 as SGHVS and CDR2 as FNYEAQ. The CDR3 is 15 amino acids. V shed 1 base, J shed 4 bases, and the junction held 4 bases outside the gene matches. The CDR3 nucleotides are TGTGCCAGCAGCTTAGGAACAGGGGAAGGAAACACCATATATTTT. Translation gives CASSLGTGEGNTIYF.